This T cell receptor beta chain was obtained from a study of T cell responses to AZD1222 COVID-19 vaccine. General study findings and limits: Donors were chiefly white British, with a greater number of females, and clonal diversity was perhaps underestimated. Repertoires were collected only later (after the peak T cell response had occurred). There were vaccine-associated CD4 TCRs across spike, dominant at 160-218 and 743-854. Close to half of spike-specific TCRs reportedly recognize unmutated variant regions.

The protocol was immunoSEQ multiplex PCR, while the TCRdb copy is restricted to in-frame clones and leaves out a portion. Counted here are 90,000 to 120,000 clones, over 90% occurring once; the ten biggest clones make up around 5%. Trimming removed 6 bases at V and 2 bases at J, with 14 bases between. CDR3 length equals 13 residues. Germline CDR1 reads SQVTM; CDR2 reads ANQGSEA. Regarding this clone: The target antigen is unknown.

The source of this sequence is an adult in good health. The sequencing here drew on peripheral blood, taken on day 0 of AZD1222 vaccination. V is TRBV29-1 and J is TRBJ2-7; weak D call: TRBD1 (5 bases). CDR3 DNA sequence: TGCAGCGTGGCCCGACAGAGCCCCTACGAGCAGTACTTC. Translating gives CSVARQSPYEQYF.